These T cell receptor beta chains were read from a single sample in a study of monozygotic twins with cystic fibrosis. This table comes from immunoSEQ multiplex PCR, and its TCRdb copy is limited to in-frame clones, with some not included. The sample has about 32,000 clones, 80% to 95% seen once. Material: blood. The receptors originated from a girl aged 2-10 years with cystic fibrosis. The conserved cysteine and the conserved F or W are not part of the CDR3 here. The order of the fields is J gene, V gene, CDR3 protein.

j_gene: TRBJ2-5
v_gene: TRBV29-1
CDR3aa: SVEDSGRGLYQETQY

j_gene: TRBJ2-7
v_gene: TRBV28
CDR3aa: ASSSDRYEQY

j_gene: TRBJ1-3
v_gene: TRBV11-2
CDR3aa: ASSLAGNTIY

j_gene: TRBJ2-3
v_gene: TRBV19
CDR3aa: ASSSRTSGVADTQY

j_gene: TRBJ2-7
v_gene: TRBV9
CDR3aa: ASSVAPSPYEQY

j_gene: TRBJ2-1
v_gene: TRBV19
CDR3aa: ASSGLAGLEAEQF

j_gene: TRBJ1-6
v_gene: TRBV2
CDR3aa: ASSGGQATSPLH

j_gene: TRBJ1-5
v_gene: TRBV5-4
CDR3aa: ASSLSGSNQPQH

j_gene: TRBJ2-2
v_gene: TRBV6-1
CDR3aa: ASSDLAGRSTGELF

j_gene: TRBJ1-2
v_gene: TRBV6-4
CDR3aa: ASSVPTGTDYGYT

j_gene: TRBJ1-2
v_gene: TRBV5-4
CDR3aa: ASSSDGNYGYT

j_gene: TRBJ2-1
v_gene: TRBV6-6
CDR3aa: ASRRGLASDEQF

j_gene: TRBJ1-2
v_gene: TRBV5-1
CDR3aa: ASSSKGQGEGYT

j_gene: TRBJ2-3
v_gene: TRBV9
CDR3aa: ASSVDTATDTQY

j_gene: TRBJ2-5
v_gene: TRBV29-1
CDR3aa: SVSGGPTSGETQY

j_gene: TRBJ2-5
v_gene: TRBV5-4
CDR3aa: ASSLVRDGEETQY

j_gene: TRBJ1-4
v_gene: TRBV7-2
CDR3aa: ASSPGGTGGYEKLF

j_gene: TRBJ1-5
v_gene: TRBV7-6
CDR3aa: ASSLRAREPQH

j_gene: TRBJ2-1
v_gene: TRBV7-2
CDR3aa: ASSLGGTSGNNEQF

j_gene: TRBJ1-2
v_gene: TRBV12-5
CDR3aa: ASGTSVGYGYT

j_gene: TRBJ2-7
v_gene: TRBV7-9
CDR3aa: ASSEWGGEQY

j_gene: TRBJ2-1
v_gene: TRBV2
CDR3aa: ASSVGGRAFGHEQF

j_gene: TRBJ1-3
v_gene: TRBV6-1
CDR3aa: ASSARDNAGNTIY

j_gene: TRBJ2-5
v_gene: TRBV29-1
CDR3aa: SPVGLSAETQY

j_gene: TRBJ2-5
v_gene: TRBV28
CDR3aa: ASSLGQSETQY

j_gene: TRBJ1-6
v_gene: TRBV5-5
CDR3aa: ASTGAVVGNSPLH

j_gene: TRBJ1-2
v_gene: TRBV28
CDR3aa: ASSLPARDGYT

j_gene: TRBJ2-7
v_gene: TRBV7-9
CDR3aa: ASSLGGYRVSPYEQY

j_gene: TRBJ2-1
v_gene: TRBV27
CDR3aa: ASSPVSGALYNEQF

j_gene: TRBJ2-7
v_gene: TRBV19
CDR3aa: ASSIGHGSTYEQY

j_gene: TRBJ2-1
v_gene: TRBV19
CDR3aa: ASSIVASGVGNEQF

j_gene: TRBJ1-5
v_gene: TRBV6-6
CDR3aa: ASSPVYSNQPQH

j_gene: TRBJ1-5
v_gene: TRBV10-3
CDR3aa: AISEGQGNQPQH

j_gene: TRBJ1-5
v_gene: TRBV19
CDR3aa: ASSAGRDQPQH

j_gene: TRBJ2-5
v_gene: TRBV5-6
CDR3aa: ASSTRQGRETQY

j_gene: TRBJ1-2
v_gene: TRBV25-1
CDR3aa: ASSEGDYGYT

j_gene: TRBJ1-5
v_gene: TRBV6-1
CDR3aa: ASSGVQPQH

j_gene: TRBJ1-2
v_gene: TRBV6-1
CDR3aa: ASRLMASPGGYT

j_gene: TRBJ1-2
v_gene: TRBV10-3
CDR3aa: AIRDRDRGYGYT

j_gene: TRBJ1-3
v_gene: TRBV2
CDR3aa: ASRANRAGNTIY

j_gene: TRBJ1-4
v_gene: TRBV7-9
CDR3aa: ASSLATGSFTEKLF